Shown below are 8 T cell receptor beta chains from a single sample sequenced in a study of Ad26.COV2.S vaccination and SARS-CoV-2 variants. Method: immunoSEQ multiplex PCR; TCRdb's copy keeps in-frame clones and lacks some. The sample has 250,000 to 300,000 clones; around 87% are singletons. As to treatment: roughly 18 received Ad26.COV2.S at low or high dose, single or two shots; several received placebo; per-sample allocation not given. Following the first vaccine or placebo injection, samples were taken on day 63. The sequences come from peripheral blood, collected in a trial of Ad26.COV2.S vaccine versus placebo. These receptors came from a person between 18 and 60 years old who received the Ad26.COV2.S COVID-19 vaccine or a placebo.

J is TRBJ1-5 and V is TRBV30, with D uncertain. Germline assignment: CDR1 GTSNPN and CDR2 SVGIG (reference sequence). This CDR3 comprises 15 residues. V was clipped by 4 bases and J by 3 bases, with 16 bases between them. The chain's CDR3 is CAWKPRADFNQPQHF. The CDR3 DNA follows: TGTGCCTGGAAACCCCGGGCCGATTTCAATCAGCCCCAGCATTTT.

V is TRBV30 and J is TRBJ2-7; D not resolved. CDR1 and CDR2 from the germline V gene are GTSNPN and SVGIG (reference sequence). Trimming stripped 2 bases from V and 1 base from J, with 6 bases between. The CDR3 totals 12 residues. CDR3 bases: TGTGCCTGGAGTAAAGGGTCCTACGAGCAGTACTTC. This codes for CAWSKGSYEQYF.

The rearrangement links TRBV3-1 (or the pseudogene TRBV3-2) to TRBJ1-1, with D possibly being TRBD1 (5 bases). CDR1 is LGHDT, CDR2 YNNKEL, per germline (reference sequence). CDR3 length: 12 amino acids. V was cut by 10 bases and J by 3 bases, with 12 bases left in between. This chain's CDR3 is CATTGGDTEAFF. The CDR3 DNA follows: TGTGCCACCACGGGGGGAGACACTGAAGCTTTCTTT.

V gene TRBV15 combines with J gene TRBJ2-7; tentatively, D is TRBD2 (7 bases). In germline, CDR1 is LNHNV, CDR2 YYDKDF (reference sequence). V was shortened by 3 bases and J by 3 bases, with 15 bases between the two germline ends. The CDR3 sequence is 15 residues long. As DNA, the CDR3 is TGTGCCACCAGCAGGCGGGGGACACTAAACTACGAGCAGTACTTC. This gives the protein CATSRRGTLNYEQYF. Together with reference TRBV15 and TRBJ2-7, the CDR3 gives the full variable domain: DAMVIQNPRYQVTQFGKPVTLSCSQTLNHNVMYWYQQKSSQAPKLLFHYYDKDFNNEADTPDNFQSRRPNTSFCFLDIRSPGLGDTAMYLCATSRRGTLNYEQYFGPGTRLTVT.

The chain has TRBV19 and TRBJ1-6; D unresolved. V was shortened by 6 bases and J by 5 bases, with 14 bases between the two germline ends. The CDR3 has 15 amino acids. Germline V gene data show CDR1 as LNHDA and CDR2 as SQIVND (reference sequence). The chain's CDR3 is CASRGGRENNSPLHF. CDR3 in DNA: TGTGCCAGTAGGGGCGGACGGGAAAATAATTCACCCCTCCACTTT.

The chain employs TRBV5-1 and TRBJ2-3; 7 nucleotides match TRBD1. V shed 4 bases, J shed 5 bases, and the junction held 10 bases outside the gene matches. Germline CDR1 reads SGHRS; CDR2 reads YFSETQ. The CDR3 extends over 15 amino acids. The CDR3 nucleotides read TGCGCCAGCAGCCCCCCCGGGACAGCCAGAGATACGCAGTATTTT. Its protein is CASSPPGTARDTQYF.

The CDR3 nucleotides read TGTGCCAGCAGCTTGGTTGGAGGGGACGGAGTCAATGAGCAGTTCTTC. Translating gives CASSLVGGDGVNEQFF. This rearrangement joins TRBV5-6 to TRBJ2-1; possibly TRBD2 for D (6 bases). The CDR3 loop spans 16 amino acids. Germline CDR1 SGHDT, CDR2 YYEEEE. The V and J ends lost 0 bases and 6 bases respectively, with 16 bases between them.

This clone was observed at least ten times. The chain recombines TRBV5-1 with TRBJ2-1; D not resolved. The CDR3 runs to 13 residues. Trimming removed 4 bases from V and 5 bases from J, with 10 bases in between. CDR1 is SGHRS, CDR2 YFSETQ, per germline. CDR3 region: CASSLGPDNEQFF. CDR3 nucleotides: TGCGCCAGCAGCCTAGGACCCGACAATGAGCAGTTCTTC.